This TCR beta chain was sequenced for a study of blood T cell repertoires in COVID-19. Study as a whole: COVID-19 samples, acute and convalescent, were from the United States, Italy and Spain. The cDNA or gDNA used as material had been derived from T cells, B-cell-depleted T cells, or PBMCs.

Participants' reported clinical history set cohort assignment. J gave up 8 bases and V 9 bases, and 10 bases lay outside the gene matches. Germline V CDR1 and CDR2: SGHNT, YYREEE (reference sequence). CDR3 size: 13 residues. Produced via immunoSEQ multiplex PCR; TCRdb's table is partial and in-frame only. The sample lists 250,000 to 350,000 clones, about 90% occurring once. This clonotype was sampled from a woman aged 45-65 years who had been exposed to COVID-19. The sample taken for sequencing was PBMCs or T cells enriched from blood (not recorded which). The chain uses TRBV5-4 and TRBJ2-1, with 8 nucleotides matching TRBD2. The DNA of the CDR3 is TGTGCCACTCGGGGGGGCCAGTCGGATGAGCAGTTCTTC. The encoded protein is CATRGGQSDEQFF. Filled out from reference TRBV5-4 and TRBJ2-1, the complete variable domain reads ETGVTQSPTHLIKTRGQQVTLRCSSQSGHNTVSWYQQALGQGPQFIFQYYREEENGRGNFPPRFSGLQFPNYSSELNVNALELDDSALYLCATRGGQSDEQFFGPGTRLTVL.